These T cell receptor beta chains were read from a single sample in a study of identical twins. TCRdb re-analysed the 5' RACE reads in MiXCR, keeping a single row per CDR3 protein. This sample has 200,000 to 250,000 distinct CDR3 sequences; approximately 5.9% occur once, and the top ten carry about 14%. The same sample was also used in a study of T cells expressing NK-cell markers.

The sequenced sample consisted of CD8+ T cells sorted from blood. The receptors originated from a woman younger than 35 in good health. Each CDR3 is given with its conserved first and last residue. The D gene is left open where the match is weak. Size is omitted from some rows. Given values are once, few, many or a class for expanded clones.

D	V	J	size	CDR3	DNA
NA	TRBV7-9	TRBJ1-2	NA	CASSSNRDPWYGYTF	TGTGCCAGCAGCTCAAACAGGGACCCCTGGTATGGCTACACCTTC
NA	TRBV3-1	TRBJ1-5	few	CASSQDLTGGQPQHF	TGTGCCAGCAGCCAAGATCTGACGGGAGGGCAGCCCCAGCATTTT
NA	TRBV5-1	TRBJ2-1	few	CASSGGRDNEQFF	TGCGCCAGCAGCGGGGGCAGGGACAATGAGCAGTTCTTC
NA	TRBV3-1	TRBJ1-6	few	CASSQGGSLDPPLHF	TGTGCCAGCAGCCAAGGCGGCAGCTTAGACCCACCCCTCCACTTT
NA	TRBV5-5	TRBJ1-4	many	CASSLRSTIATNEKLFF	TGTGCCAGCAGCTTGCGATCCACCATTGCAACTAATGAAAAACTGTTTTTT
TRBD1	TRBV9	TRBJ1-2	NA	CASSSTGGGYGYTF	TGTGCCAGCAGCTCCACAGGGGGCGGCTATGGCTACACCTTC
NA	TRBV5-1	TRBJ2-3	few	CASSSSQGRTDTQYF	TGCGCCAGCAGCTCGTCCCAGGGGCGCACAGATACGCAGTATTTT
NA	TRBV12-5	TRBJ2-2	many	CASQNIQGTGELFF	TGTGCTAGCCAAAATATCCAGGGGACCGGGGAGCTGTTTTTT
NA	TRBV7-8	TRBJ1-5	few	CASSGRGWAEGNQPQHF	TGTGCCAGCAGCGGCCGCGGTTGGGCAGAGGGCAATCAGCCCCAGCATTTT
NA	TRBV20-1	TRBJ2-5	NA	CSARGSPTAAETQYF	TGCAGTGCTAGAGGCTCGCCTACAGCCGCAGAGACCCAGTACTTC
NA	TRBV11-3	TRBJ2-1	few	CASSGWESYNEQFF	TGTGCCTCCAGCGGGTGGGAATCCTACAATGAGCAGTTCTTC
NA	TRBV5-5	TRBJ2-4	many	CASSSWSTTKNIQYF	TGTGCCAGCAGCTCATGGAGCACGACCAAAAACATTCAGTACTTC
NA	TRBV4-1	TRBJ2-5	NA	CASSQQRNQETQYF	TGCGCCAGCAGCCAACAGCGGAACCAAGAGACCCAGTACTTC
NA	TRBV11-2	TRBJ1-1	few	CASSLVSQGTEAFF	TGTGCCAGCAGCTTGGTCTCCCAGGGTACTGAAGCTTTCTTT
NA	TRBV7-9	TRBJ1-1	many	CASSTNGGPHFFTEAFF	TGTGCCAGCAGCACTAATGGTGGGCCCCACTTTTTCACTGAAGCTTTCTTT
NA	TRBV6-1	TRBJ1-1	NA	CASSGGVGTEAFF	TGTGCCAGCAGTGGAGGAGTCGGAACTGAAGCTTTCTTT
NA	TRBV10-2	TRBJ1-1	many	CASSEYRGREAFF	TGCGCCAGCAGTGAATATCGGGGGAGAGAGGCTTTCTTT
NA	TRBV11-2	TRBJ2-3	NA	CASSLHTQYF	TGTGCCAGCAGCTTACATACGCAGTATTTT
TRBD1	TRBV9	TRBJ1-6	many	CASSAGPGTGGSPLHF	TGTGCCAGCAGCGCAGGTCCCGGGACAGGTGGCTCACCCCTCCACTTT
NA	TRBV2	TRBJ2-1	few	CASSETGNNEQFF	TGTGCCAGCAGTGAAACAGGTAACAATGAGCAGTTCTTC
NA	TRBV11-2	TRBJ2-6	few	CASSLVGGARGANVLTF	TGTGCCAGCAGCTTAGTGGGGGGGGCAAGAGGGGCCAACGTCCTGACTTTC
NA	TRBV4-1	TRBJ1-3	many	CASSQSAGGVDTIYF	TGCGCCAGCAGCCAATCCGCTGGGGGCGTTGACACCATATATTTT
NA	TRBV9	TRBJ1-1	NA	CASSADNLNTEAFF	TGTGCCAGCAGCGCGGACAACCTGAACACTGAAGCTTTCTTT
NA	TRBV5-1	TRBJ2-7	many	CASSLARGYEQYF	TGCGCCAGCAGCTTGGCCAGGGGCTACGAGCAGTACTTC